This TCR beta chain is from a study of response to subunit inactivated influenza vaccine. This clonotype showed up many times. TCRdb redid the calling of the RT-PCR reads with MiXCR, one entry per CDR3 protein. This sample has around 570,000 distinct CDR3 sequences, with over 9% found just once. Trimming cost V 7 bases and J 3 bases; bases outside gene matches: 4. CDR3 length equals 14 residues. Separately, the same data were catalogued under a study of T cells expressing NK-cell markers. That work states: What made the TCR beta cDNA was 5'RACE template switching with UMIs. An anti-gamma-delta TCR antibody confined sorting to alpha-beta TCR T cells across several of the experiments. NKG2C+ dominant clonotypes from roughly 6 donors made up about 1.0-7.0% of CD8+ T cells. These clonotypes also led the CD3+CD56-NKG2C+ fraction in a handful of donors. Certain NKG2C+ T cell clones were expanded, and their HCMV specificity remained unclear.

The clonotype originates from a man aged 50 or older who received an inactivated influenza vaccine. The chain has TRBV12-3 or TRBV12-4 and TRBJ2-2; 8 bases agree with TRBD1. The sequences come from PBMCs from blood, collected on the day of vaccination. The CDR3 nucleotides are TGTGCCAGCAACAAACAGGGGGACACCGGGGAGCTGTTTTTT. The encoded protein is CASNKQGDTGELFF.